Listed here are 17 T cell receptor beta chains from one sample, sequenced in a study of shared clonotypes between healthy human individuals. TCRdb's copy holds only in-frame clones and misses some; the assay was immunoSEQ multiplex PCR. Of about 1.1 million clones listed, approximately 80% are singletons. Source material: memory CD4+ T cells from PBMCs. This sample's subset: CD45RA-negative fraction. Every receptor here comes from a man between 18 and 29 years old in good health. Some clones in this sample may be carry-over from other donors' samples.

V gene TRBV19 combines with J gene TRBJ2-3; either TRBD1 or TRBD2 may supply D (5 bases each). V was cut by 5 bases and J by 1 base, with 16 bases left in between. The germline CDR1 and CDR2 sequences are LNHDA and SQIVND (reference sequence). The CDR3 runs to 16 residues. CDR3 in amino acids: CASSPLRDEGTDTQYF. The CDR3 bases are TGTGCCAGTAGTCCCCTACGGGACGAAGGCACAGATACGCAGTATTTT.

The gene calls are TRBV7-3 and TRBJ1-1, with D perhaps matching TRBD1 (5 bases). The CDR3 consists of 15 residues. V lost 5 bases, J lost 7 bases, and 20 bases lay in between. In germline, CDR1 is SGHTA, CDR2 FQGTGA. This CDR3 reads CASSHGAQDFLEAFF. CDR3 nucleotides: TGTGCCAGCAGCCATGGGGCACAAGACTTTCTTGAAGCTTTCTTT.

About this clone: Other DNA sequences within the sample encode an identical CDR3. CDR3 coding DNA: TGTGCTAGTGGTTTGAACACCGGGGAGCTGTTTTTT. Its protein product is CASGLNTGELFF. The rearrangement links TRBV12-5 to TRBJ2-2; no reliable D call. Germline assignment: CDR1 LGHNT and CDR2 FRNRAP. This CDR3 comprises 12 residues. Trimming took 2 bases from V and 2 from J, leaving 0 bases between them. Combining the CDR3 with reference TRBV12-5 and TRBJ2-2 gives the whole variable domain DARVTQTPRHKVTEMGQEVTMRCQPILGHNTVFWYRQTMMQGLELLAYFRNRAPLDDSGMPKDRFSAEMPDATLATLKIQPSEPRDSAVYFCASGLNTGELFFGEGSRLTVL.

The chain uses TRBV18 and TRBJ1-1, with D maybe TRBD1 (6 bases). The CDR3 length is 15 residues. Between the trimmed V and J ends, which lost 1 base and 2 bases, there was a span of 11 bases. The germline CDR1 and CDR2 sequences are KGHSH and LQKENI. The CDR3 DNA follows: TGTGCCAGCTCACCACTTGCAGGGACAAACACTGAAGCTTTCTTT. Translating gives CASSPLAGTNTEAFF. Complete variable domain (other parts from reference TRBV18 and TRBJ1-1): NAGVMQNPRHLVRRRGQEARLRCSPMKGHSHVYWYRQLPEEGLKFMVYLQKENIIDESGMPKERFSAEFPKEGPSILRIQQVVRGDSAAYFCASSPLAGTNTEAFFGQGTRLTVV.

The chain has TRBV15 and TRBJ2-7; 11 bases agree with TRBD2. There are 16 residues in the CDR3. Germline trimming cut 0 bases from V and 3 bases from J; bases unmatched to any gene: 4. Germline lookup yields CDR1 LNHNV and CDR2 YYDKDF (reference sequence). The CDR3 DNA reads TGTGCCACCAGCAGAGAGGCTAGCGGGAGGTACTACGAGCAGTACTTC. It codes for CATSREASGRYYEQYF.

A remark on this clone: With a much larger clone just one base away, this may be a read error. Other DNA sequences in this specimen translate into the identical CDR3. The genes are TRBV7-2 and TRBJ2-2; D unresolved. The CDR3 totals 12 residues. Deletions cut 4 bases from V and 0 bases from J, with 0 bases between. CDR1 SGHTA and CDR2 FQGNSA come from the germline V gene. The CDR3 nucleotides read TGTGCCAGCAGCTCGAACACCGGGGAGCTGTTTTTT. Protein: CASSSNTGELFF.

In the case of this clone: This sample also contains other DNA sequences that code for the same CDR3. V usage is TRBV29-1 and J usage is TRBJ2-5; D may be TRBD2 (5 bases). Germline V lookup: CDR1 SQVTM, CDR2 ANQGSEA. The CDR3 length is 10 residues. Trimming cost V 6 bases and J 5 bases, with 7 bases left between them. The CDR3 spells CSVGEETQYF. The CDR3 DNA sequence: TGCAGCGTCGGGGAGGAGACCCAGTACTTC.

V is TRBV11-2 and J is TRBJ2-3, with D unclear. The germline gives CDR1 SGHAT, CDR2 FQNNGV. Deletions cut 5 bases from V and 3 bases from J, with 9 bases between. This CDR3 contains 13 residues. CDR3 sequence (DNA): TGTGCCAGCAGCCCCGATTATACAGATACGCAGTATTTT. Translation: CASSPDYTDTQYF. Complete variable domain (other parts from reference TRBV11-2 and TRBJ2-3): EAGVAQSPRYKIIEKRQSVAFWCNPISGHATLYWYQQILGQGPKLLIQFQNNGVVDDSQLPKDRFSAERLKGVDSTLKIQPAKLEDSAVYLCASSPDYTDTQYFGPGTRLTVL.

This clone was detected only a few times. The V call is TRBV25-1, the J call TRBJ1-1, with D uncertain. The V end lost 4 bases, the J end lost 8 bases, and 11 bases lay between the germline ends. CDR1 is MGHDK and CDR2 is SYGVNS in the germline V gene. This CDR3 region has 12 residues. CDR3 sequence (DNA): TGTGCCAGCAGTGCCTCTGCTGGGGAAGCTTTCTTT. Its translation is CASSASAGEAFF.

There are a few counts of this clone. The V and J genes are TRBV7-2 and TRBJ2-5; D unclear. The V gene lost 1 base and the J gene lost 7 bases, with 4 bases spanning the gap. CDR1 and CDR2 (germline): SGHTA, FQGNSA. This CDR3 is built from 11 residues. CDR3 in DNA: TGTGCCAGCAGCTTAGAGGGGACCCAGTACTTC. Translating gives CASSLEGTQYF.

This clone showed up just once. This sequence joins TRBV5-4 and TRBJ2-7; the D is unclear. The germline V gene has CDR1 SGHNT and CDR2 YYREEE (reference sequence). The CDR3 contains 13 residues. V lost 6 bases and J 2 bases, leaving 12 bases between the germline ends. The CDR3 here is CASNLGRTYEQYF. DNA of the CDR3: TGTGCCAGCAACCTCGGACGGACCTACGAGCAGTACTTC.

V and J are TRBV18 and TRBJ1-4, with 7 bases lining up with TRBD1. Looked up from germline, CDR1 is KGHSH and CDR2 is LQKENI. The CDR3 has 14 amino acids. J lost 7 bases, V lost 1 base, and 3 bases had no gene match. The CDR3 reads CASSPQGAGEKLFF. The CDR3 bases are TGTGCCAGCTCACCACAGGGGGCCGGTGAAAAACTGTTTTTT.

The rearrangement uses TRBV5-4 and TRBJ2-5; 14 nucleotides line up with TRBD2. The germline V gene encodes CDR1 SGHNT and CDR2 YYREEE (reference sequence). V dropped 3 bases and J dropped 4; count of bases not matched to a gene: 5. The CDR3 consists of 16 residues. CDR3: CASSSSGLAGGETQYF. CDR3 nucleotides: TGTGCCAGCAGCTCATCTGGACTAGCGGGAGGAGAGACCCAGTACTTC.

This clone was seen once. Here the CDR3 DNA reads TGTGCCAGCACTCAAGGTCGAAATCAGCCCCAGCATTTT. Protein product: CASTQGRNQPQHF. The chain joins TRBV6-5 to TRBJ1-5; D remains ambiguous. V lost 7 bases, J lost 4 bases, and 11 bases lay in between. The CDR3 is 13 residues long. Germline V CDR1 and CDR2: MNHEY, SVGAGI.

The chain combines TRBV7-3 with TRBJ2-3; no clear D. Per the germline V gene, CDR1 is SGHTA and CDR2 is FQGTGA. Trimming cost V 4 bases and J 5 bases, with 7 bases left between them. The CDR3 length is 12 residues. The CDR3 coding sequence is TGTGCCAGCAGCTCCTACAGAGATACGCAGTATTTT. This codes for CASSSYRDTQYF.

The V and J genes are TRBV18 and TRBJ2-7; 10 nucleotides align to TRBD2. The V and J ends lost 4 bases and 4 bases, in that order; junction bases with no gene match: 7. CDR1 is KGHSH and CDR2 is LQKENI in the germline V gene. The CDR3 is 15 amino acids. In DNA, the CDR3 is TGTGCCAGCTCACAAAGCGGGAGGGCCGGGTACGAGCAGTACTTC. As protein: CASSQSGRAGYEQYF.

The rearrangement joins TRBV7-8 to TRBJ2-7, with 8 bases matching TRBD1. This CDR3 spans 13 amino acids. V lost 10 bases to trimming and J lost 5 bases; unmatched junction nucleotides: 10. Germline assignment: CDR1 SGHVS and CDR2 FQNEAQ. Here the CDR3 DNA reads TGTGCCACAAGACAGGGGTTTTCGGACGAGCAGTACTTC. This codes for CATRQGFSDEQYF.